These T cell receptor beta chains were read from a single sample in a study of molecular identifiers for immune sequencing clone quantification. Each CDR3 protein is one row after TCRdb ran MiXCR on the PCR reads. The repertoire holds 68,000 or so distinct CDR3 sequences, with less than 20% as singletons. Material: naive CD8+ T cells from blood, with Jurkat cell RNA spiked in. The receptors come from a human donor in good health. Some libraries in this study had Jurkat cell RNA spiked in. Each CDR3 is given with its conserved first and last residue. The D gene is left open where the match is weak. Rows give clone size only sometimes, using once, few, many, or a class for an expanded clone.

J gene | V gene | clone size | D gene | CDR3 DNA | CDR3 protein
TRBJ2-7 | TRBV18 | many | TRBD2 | TGTGCCAGCTCACCGGGGAGGGAGGGCCGAAACGAGCAGTACTTC | CASSPGREGRNEQYF
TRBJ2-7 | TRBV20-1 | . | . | TGCAGTGCTAGAGCCCCGGGAGCAACCTACGAGCAGTACTTC | CSARAPGATYEQYF
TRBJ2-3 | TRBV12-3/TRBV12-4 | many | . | TGTGCCAGCAGTCCTCTCCTGGACGGACTCACAGATACGCAGTATTTT | CASSPLLDGLTDTQYF
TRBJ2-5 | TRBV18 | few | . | TGTGCCAGCTCACCAAGAAAACTTAGGTTGGCGGGACCCCAAGAGACCCAGTACTTC | CASSPRKLRLAGPQETQYF
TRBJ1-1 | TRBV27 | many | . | TGTGCCAGCAGTTTAGGACAGCGGAACACTGAAGCTTTCTTT | CASSLGQRNTEAFF
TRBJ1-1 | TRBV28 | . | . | TGTGCCAGCAGTTTATTTTTCGGGGCGGCAGGGAGTGGGTACACTGAAGCTTTCTTT | CASSLFFGAAGSGYTEAFF
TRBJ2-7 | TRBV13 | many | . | TGTGCCAGCAGCTTATGGTCGGAGAGAGGCGAGCAGTACTTC | CASSLWSERGEQYF
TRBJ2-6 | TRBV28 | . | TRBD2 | TGTGCCAGCAGTCACCTTGGACTAGCGGGTGGGGGCTCTGGGGCCAACGTCCTGACTTTC | CASSHLGLAGGGSGANVLTF
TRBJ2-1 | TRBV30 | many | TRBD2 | TGTGCCTGGAGTGATACTAGCGGGATAGTCGCTGAGCAGTTCTTC | CAWSDTSGIVAEQFF
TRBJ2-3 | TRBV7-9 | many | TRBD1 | TGTGCCGACAGGGCGGGCCCAGATACGCAGTATTTT | CADRAGPDTQYF
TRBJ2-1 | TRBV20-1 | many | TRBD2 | TGCAGTGTACGGACTAGCGGCGACAATGAGCAGTTCTTC | CSVRTSGDNEQFF
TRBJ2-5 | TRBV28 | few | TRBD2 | TGTGCCAGCAGTTACTGGGGCGGGAGACAGGAGACCCAGTACTTC | CASSYWGGRQETQYF
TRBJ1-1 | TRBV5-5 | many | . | TGTGCCAGCAGCTGGGGGGCAGGGGTATCATTAACTGAAGCTTTCTTT | CASSWGAGVSLTEAFF
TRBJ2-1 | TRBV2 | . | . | TGTGCCAGCAGTGAAGCTGACCCCTACAATGAGCGGTTCTTC | CASSEADPYNERFF